Described below is a single TCR beta chain sequence and its context. These data originate in a study of blood T cell repertoires in COVID-19. Per the original data handling: Reference gene primer amplification gave estimated nucleated cell counts. TCRdb's table, derived via immunoSEQ multiplex PCR, lists solely in-frame clones and lacks some. That table supplies the V and J calls and clone size; D and trimming were determined from the DNA. The sample has about 300,000 clones, around 88% seen once. The ends were cut back, 6 bases at V and 9 bases at J, with 27 bases in the middle. This CDR3 contains 17 residues. Germline V gene sequence: CDR1 KGHSH, CDR2 LQKENI.

The sequenced material came from peripheral blood. The chain employs TRBV18 and TRBJ2-1; perhaps TRBD2 as D (7 bases). The sequence was collected from a woman between 50 and 59 years old with acute or convalescent COVID-19. The CDR3 loop is CASSTSRGAGREFEQFF. The CDR3, as DNA: TGTGCCAGCTCGACGTCCAGGGGCGCCGGGCGGGAGTTTGAGCAGTTCTTC.